This TCR beta chain was recorded in a study of blood T cell repertoires in COVID-19. The repertoire was sequenced with immunoSEQ multiplex PCR; TCRdb's copy has only in-frame clones and lacks some. The table has about 43,000 clones, 87% seen once. With 10 bases removed from V and 4 bases from J, the gap between germline ends came to 16 bases. The CDR3 runs to 13 residues. Germline V gives CDR1 MGHDK, CDR2 SYGVNS. The V call is TRBV25-1, the J call TRBJ1-1; D is unclear. This clonotype originated in a man between 60 and 75 years old with active COVID-19. Sequenced material: peripheral blood. As DNA, the CDR3 is TGTGCCACCTCGGCGGGATCTGGCACTGAAGCTTTCTTT. This translates into CATSAGSGTEAFF.